Listed below are T cell receptor beta chains from one sample, sequenced in a study of T-cell reconstitution after alpha-beta-depleted transplantation in children. One entry per CDR3 protein results from TCRdb running MiXCR on the PCR reads. Of around 410,000 distinct CDR3 sequences listed, about a tenth are singletons. Sequencing used PBMCs from the stem cell graft donor, obtained from the stem cell graft. Every receptor here comes from a human donor who donated a stem cell graft to a child with acute myeloid leukemia. The CDR3 runs from the conserved cysteine through the conserved F or W. D genes are given only for firm matches. Not all rows give a size; the values are once, few, many and, for expanded clones, a class.

clone_size	d_call	v_call	j_call	cdr3_nt	cdr3_aa
few	NA	TRBV7-3	TRBJ2-3	TGTGCCAGCAGCCCAGGCTGGGCAGATACGCAGTATTTT	CASSPGWADTQYF
NA	TRBD2	TRBV7-2	TRBJ2-5	TGTGCCAGCAGCTTAAGCCTAGCGGGGGTGGGTCAAGAGACCCAGTACTTC	CASSLSLAGVGQETQYF
few	TRBD2	TRBV18	TRBJ2-5	TGTGCCAGCTCACCATTTACTAGCGGGAACCAAGAGACCCAGTACTTC	CASSPFTSGNQETQYF
few	NA	TRBV7-7	TRBJ2-3	TGTGCTAGCAGCTTCTCGTCGGCAGATACGCAGTATTTT	CASSFSSADTQYF
few	TRBD2	TRBV25-1	TRBJ2-7	TGTGCCAGCAGTGATTTAACTAGCGGGAGAAGCGAGCAGTACTTC	CASSDLTSGRSEQYF
few	TRBD2	TRBV7-3	TRBJ2-1	TGTGCCAGCAGCTTCGGTGTAGCGGGTGAGCAGTTCTTC	CASSFGVAGEQFF
NA	TRBD2	TRBV10-3	TRBJ2-7	TGTGCCATCAGTGAGTCTTTAAGACTAGCGGGAGTGAAGAGGTACGAGCAGTACTTC	CAISESLRLAGVKRYEQYF
NA	TRBD2	TRBV20-1	TRBJ2-1	TGCAGTGCTTGGGACCCTCGGTCTAGCGGGAGTCAGAATGAGCAGTTCTTC	CSAWDPRSSGSQNEQFF
few	TRBD2	TRBV12-3/TRBV12-4	TRBJ2-1	TGTGCCAGCAGTTTCCTAGCGGTAAGCTCCTACAATGAGCAGTTCTTC	CASSFLAVSSYNEQFF
many	NA	TRBV7-2	TRBJ2-7	TGTGCCAGCAGCCGGCCGGCATTTTCCTACGAGCAGTACTTC	CASSRPAFSYEQYF
many	NA	TRBV2	TRBJ1-1	TGTGCCAGCAGCCTCCGGGCAGGGCCCACTGAAGCTTTCTTT	CASSLRAGPTEAFF
NA	NA	TRBV9	TRBJ1-5	TGTGCCAGCAGCGTAGGCGAGGAGTACCAGCCCCAGCATTTT	CASSVGEEYQPQHF
NA	TRBD1	TRBV6-1	TRBJ2-3	TGTGCCAGCAGTGTCCGGGAAATACAGGGGTCCGATACGCAGTATTTT	CASSVREIQGSDTQYF
NA	NA	TRBV9	TRBJ2-7	TGTGCCAGCAGCCCGGGCGCGGGGTTCCAGCAGTACTTC	CASSPGAGFQQYF
few	NA	TRBV20-1	TRBJ2-5	TGCAGTGGGGGAAGGAGAGAGACCCAGTACTTC	CSGGRRETQYF
many	NA	TRBV5-1	TRBJ1-1	TGCGCCAGCAGCTTGGAGGCGGGGAACACTGAAGCTTTCTTT	CASSLEAGNTEAFF
few	NA	TRBV20-1	TRBJ1-1	TGCAGTGCTAGACCCACAGTCATGAACACTGAAGCTTTCTTT	CSARPTVMNTEAFF
NA	NA	TRBV12-3/TRBV12-4	TRBJ2-3	TGTGCCAGCAGCCCCGGGCAAGAGTTCGATACGCAGTATTTT	CASSPGQEFDTQYF
many	TRBD2	TRBV7-2	TRBJ2-5	TGTGCCAGCAGTCGGACTAGCGGGAGGGTAGAGACCCAGTACTTC	CASSRTSGRVETQYF